This entry features one T cell receptor beta chain sequence. This specimen comes from a study of blood T cell repertoires in COVID-19. The repertoire was sequenced with immunoSEQ multiplex PCR; TCRdb's copy has only in-frame clones and lacks some. This sample has approximately 140,000 clones; roughly 85% occur once, and the top ten carry 2.5% to 4%. V lost 0 bases and J lost 7, with 6 bases in between. The CDR3 covers 12 residues. From germline, CDR1 is SQVTM and CDR2 ANQGSEA. V and J are TRBV29-1 and TRBJ1-4; possibly TRBD1 for D (5 bases). The TCR comes from a man between 65 and 85 years old with acute or convalescent COVID-19. Sequences were obtained from peripheral blood. DNA for the CDR3: TGCAGCGTTGAAGACAGGGCTGAAAAACTGTTTTTT. Amino acids: CSVEDRAEKLFF.